In its sample, the clone carrying this T cell receptor beta chain was seen many times. With 400 to 550 ng total RNA as template and a constant-region primer, TCR beta cDNA was made. Three nested multiplex PCR rounds of slightly modified ARM-PCR generated TCR beta libraries. TCRdb reanalysed the multiplex PCR reads using MiXCR and keeps one entry per CDR3 protein. The sample includes 100,000 to 150,000 distinct CDR3 sequences, 64% of them seen just once. This sample stems from a study of tumor-infiltrating lymphocytes in primary liver carcinoma. Study information: Patients comprised men and women whose ages fell between 30 and 69 years.

The source material, roughly 18-30 mg of unsorted bulk tissue, was used to co-extract RNA and DNA. Sequences were obtained from liver tumor tissue from sampling region 3. Subset defined: tumor region T3, left-lateral pole. This TCR derives from a woman aged 55-75 years with primary liver carcinoma and hepatitis B virus infection.

CDR3 nucleotide sequence: TGCGCCAGCAGCTGGCCTATAGCGGGAGGGAGCACAGATACGCAGTATTTT. Protein sequence: CASSWPIAGGSTDTQYF. The rearrangement uses TRBV5-1 and TRBJ2-3, with 11 bases fitting TRBD2. The CDR3 has 17 residues. Germline CDR1 is SGHRS and CDR2 is YFSETQ. The J segment lost 0 bases and the V segment lost 3 bases, leaving 6 bases of the junction unmatched. The variable domain in full, completed from reference TRBV5-1 and TRBJ2-3, reads KAGVTQTPRYLIKTRGQQVTLSCSPISGHRSVSWYQQTPGQGLQFLFEYFSETQRNKGNFPGRFSGRQFSNSRSEMNVSTLELGDSALYLCASSWPIAGGSTDTQYFGPGTRLTVL.